The rows below give T cell receptor beta chains drawn from one sample of a study of T-cell memory formation after mild COVID-19. MiXCR was run by TCRdb on the 5' RACE reads, yielding one entry per CDR3 protein. The sample lists about 270,000 distinct CDR3 sequences, 16% occurring once. Sequenced: PBMCs or a T cell subset sorted from them (not recorded which). The origin of the receptors is a man between 18 and 35 years old who had mild COVID-19 (a few samples of this study predate the infection). Cell type and time point are not known. Each CDR3 is given with its conserved first and last residue. A D gene is named only where the DNA matches it firmly. Not all rows give a size; the values are once, few, many and, for expanded clones, a class.

d_gene,abundance,v_gene,j_gene,CDR3aa,CDR3nt
.,few,TRBV5-6,TRBJ2-1,CASSFGRKGEQFF,TGTGCCAGCAGCTTTGGTCGGAAGGGTGAGCAGTTCTTC
.,few,TRBV5-1,TRBJ1-1,CASSLDRANTEAFF,TGCGCCAGCAGCTTGGACAGGGCGAACACTGAAGCTTTCTTT
.,.,TRBV29-1,TRBJ1-2,CSVSSGDGYTF,TGCAGCGTGAGCTCAGGGGATGGCTACACCTTC
.,few,TRBV28,TRBJ2-5,CASSFMGQTQYF,TGTGCCAGCAGTTTTATGGGGCAGACCCAGTACTTC
TRBD2,.,TRBV4-3,TRBJ2-2,CASSQGTSGGPGELFF,TGCGCCAGCAGCCAAGGAACTAGCGGGGGGCCCGGGGAGCTGTTTTTT
.,.,TRBV29-1,TRBJ2-2,CSVTQNTGELFF,TGCAGCGTTACCCAGAACACCGGGGAGCTGTTTTTT
.,few,TRBV5-6,TRBJ1-2,CASSPEEEGRWVYGYTF,TGTGCCAGCAGCCCCGAGGAGGAGGGGCGGTGGGTCTATGGCTACACCTTC
.,few,TRBV9,TRBJ1-2,CASRSSGGRTGYGYTF,TGTGCCAGCAGGTCGTCGGGGGGCCGCACCGGCTATGGCTACACCTTC
.,few,TRBV2,TRBJ1-2,CASRDPRITNYGYTF,TGTGCCAGCAGGGACCCTAGAATTACAAACTATGGCTACACCTTC
TRBD1,.,TRBV5-1,TRBJ2-1,CASGQERNEQFF,TGCGCCAGCGGACAGGAGCGGAATGAGCAGTTCTTC
TRBD2,many,TRBV29-1,TRBJ2-1,CSVGREYPYNEQFF,TGCAGCGTTGGGCGGGAGTACCCCTACAATGAGCAGTTCTTC
.,many,TRBV4-2,TRBJ1-3,CASSQDVPLSGNTIYF,TGTGCCAGCAGCCAAGACGTCCCATTGTCTGGAAACACCATATATTTT
.,many,TRBV20-1,TRBJ2-1,CSARFGDNEQFF,TGCAGTGCTAGGTTCGGGGACAATGAGCAGTTCTTC
.,few,TRBV18,TRBJ1-3,CASSPTEGTNTIYF,TGTGCCAGCTCACCCACCGAGGGGACAAACACCATATATTTT
.,few,TRBV5-6,TRBJ2-3,CASSLWAGGTDTQYF,TGTGCCAGCAGCTTGTGGGCAGGGGGGACGGATACGCAGTATTTT
.,many,TRBV6-2/TRBV6-3,TRBJ2-3,CASSYRTVSTDTQYF,TGTGCCAGCAGTTACCGGACAGTCTCCACAGATACGCAGTATTTT
.,few,TRBV4-2,TRBJ1-5,CASSQGVIQPQHF,TGTGCCAGCAGCCAAGGGGTAATTCAGCCCCAGCATTTT
.,.,TRBV4-2,TRBJ2-5,CASSQVGDTQETQYF,TGTGCCAGCAGCCAAGTTGGGGACACACAAGAGACCCAGTACTTC
.,.,TRBV6-2/TRBV6-3,TRBJ1-4,CASSGSNEKLFF,TGTGCCAGCAGCGGAAGCAATGAAAAACTGTTTTTT
TRBD1,.,TRBV6-5,TRBJ1-1,CASSPGTGPFLIEPFF,TGTGCCAGCAGTCCCGGGACAGGGCCATTCCTGATTGAGCCTTTCTTT
.,many,TRBV29-1,TRBJ1-1,CSVDPGNTEAFF,TGCAGCGTTGACCCAGGGAACACTGAAGCTTTCTTT
.,.,TRBV5-1,TRBJ2-3,CASSLQVGDTQYF,TGCGCCAGCAGCTTGCAGGTCGGAGATACGCAGTATTTT
.,many,TRBV7-8,TRBJ1-6,CASSLGSGVWIGGTYNSPLHF,TGTGCCAGCAGCTTAGGGTCGGGGGTTTGGATCGGGGGAACCTATAATTCACCCCTCCACTTT
.,.,TRBV12-3/TRBV12-4,TRBJ1-1,CASSLMGTVTEAFF,TGTGCCAGCAGTTTAATGGGTACCGTTACTGAAGCTTTCTTT
TRBD1,.,TRBV20-1,TRBJ2-7,CGITGDGYEQYF,TGCGGCATAACAGGGGACGGCTACGAGCAGTACTTC
.,.,TRBV5-1,TRBJ1-3,CASSLPQGVGGNTIYF,TGCGCCAGCAGCTTGCCCCAGGGAGTGGGAGGAAACACCATATATTTT
.,.,TRBV12-3/TRBV12-4,TRBJ1-1,CASIHPRVNTEAFF,TGTGCCAGCATCCACCCGAGGGTGAACACTGAAGCTTTCTTT
.,.,TRBV6-5,TRBJ2-7,CASRTARDKGSYEQYF,TGTGCCAGCAGAACGGCTCGGGACAAAGGATCCTACGAGCAGTACTTC
TRBD1,few,TRBV6-6,TRBJ2-3,CASSYTRGTGGTDTQYF,TGTGCCAGCAGTTACACCCGCGGGACAGGGGGTACAGATACGCAGTATTTT
TRBD1,.,TRBV29-1,TRBJ2-7,CSATGGRGNYEQYF,TGCAGCGCCACAGGGGGACGAGGAAACTACGAGCAGTACTTC
.,few,TRBV7-2,TRBJ1-1,CASSLDRVWGGAFF,TGTGCCAGCAGCTTAGATCGGGTTTGGGGAGGAGCTTTCTTT
TRBD1,few,TRBV6-5,TRBJ1-1,CASSYERGRGDTEAFF,TGTGCCAGCAGTTACGAGCGGGGCAGGGGGGACACTGAAGCTTTCTTT
TRBD2,.,TRBV2,TRBJ2-3,CASSRTSGGAPDTQYF,TGTGCCAGCAGTAGGACTAGCGGGGGGGCGCCAGATACGCAGTATTTT
.,.,TRBV4-1,TRBJ1-6,CASSQGGHGSSPLHF,TGCGCCAGCAGCCAAGGGGGACATGGTAGTTCACCCCTCCACTTT
.,.,TRBV12-3/TRBV12-4,TRBJ1-3,CASSLGHPIYF,TGTGCCAGCAGCCTGGGACATCCCATTTATTTT
.,.,TRBV6-2/TRBV6-3,TRBJ1-4,CASSYDTGPEKLFF,TGTGCCAGCAGTTACGACACAGGGCCTGAAAAACTGTTTTTT
TRBD2,many,TRBV7-2,TRBJ2-3,CASSLGVSGGGTDTQYF,TGTGCCAGCAGCTTAGGTGTTAGCGGGGGGGGCACAGATACGCAGTATTTT
.,few,TRBV29-1,TRBJ2-7,CSVVGASYEQYF,TGCAGCGTTGTGGGGGCATCCTACGAGCAGTACTTC
.,.,TRBV5-1,TRBJ1-1,CASSPNGDTEAFF,TGCGCCAGCAGCCCGAATGGGGACACTGAAGCTTTCTTT
.,.,TRBV18,TRBJ2-3,CASSPRQTYTDTQYF,TGTGCCAGCTCACCCCGCCAAACCTACACAGATACGCAGTATTTT
.,.,TRBV4-2,TRBJ1-2,CASSQEGKGGYTF,TGTGCCAGCAGCCAAGAGGGAAAAGGTGGCTACACCTTC
.,many,TRBV7-6,TRBJ2-7,CASSSPDDSWDEQYF,TGTGCCAGCAGCTCACCTGACGACAGTTGGGACGAGCAGTACTTC
.,many,TRBV5-1,TRBJ2-5,CASSLGRIQETQYF,TGCGCCAGCAGCTTGGGCAGGATACAAGAGACCCAGTACTTC
TRBD2,.,TRBV20-1,TRBJ2-1,CSASVSGGPEQFF,TGCAGTGCTAGTGTTAGCGGGGGTCCTGAGCAGTTCTTC
.,.,TRBV6-1,TRBJ1-5,CASRGTGTQHF,TGTGCCAGCAGAGGGACCGGCACTCAGCATTTT
TRBD2,few,TRBV3-1,TRBJ2-7,CASSLRVSGGSSYEQYF,TGTGCCAGCAGCCTGCGGGTTAGCGGGGGTAGCTCCTACGAGCAGTACTTC
.,few,TRBV5-1,TRBJ2-2,CASSSLNTGELFF,TGCGCCAGCAGCTCACTCAACACCGGGGAGCTGTTTTTT
.,few,TRBV6-6,TRBJ1-2,CASSFQGYPAIRCGYTF,TGTGCCAGCAGTTTCCAAGGGTATCCTGCTATACGGTGTGGCTACACCTTC
.,.,TRBV12-5,TRBJ1-2,CASGPGPDYGYTF,TGTGCTAGTGGTCCTGGACCGGACTATGGCTACACCTTC
.,few,TRBV6-5,TRBJ2-3,CASIGAGPDTQYF,TGTGCCAGCATAGGGGCGGGGCCAGATACGCAGTATTTT
TRBD1,.,TRBV12-3/TRBV12-4,TRBJ2-1,CASSSGPGQGGHNEQFF,TGTGCCAGCAGTTCCGGACCGGGACAGGGGGGCCACAATGAGCAGTTCTTC
.,.,TRBV24-1,TRBJ2-3,CATSRQSTDTQYF,TGTGCCACCAGCCGGCAGAGCACAGATACGCAGTATTTT
.,.,TRBV6-5,TRBJ2-3,CASSYSAGAADTQYF,TGTGCCAGCAGTTACTCGGCGGGGGCTGCAGATACGCAGTATTTT
.,.,TRBV5-1,TRBJ2-5,CASSSQGHETQYF,TGCGCCAGCAGCAGCCAGGGCCACGAGACCCAGTACTTC